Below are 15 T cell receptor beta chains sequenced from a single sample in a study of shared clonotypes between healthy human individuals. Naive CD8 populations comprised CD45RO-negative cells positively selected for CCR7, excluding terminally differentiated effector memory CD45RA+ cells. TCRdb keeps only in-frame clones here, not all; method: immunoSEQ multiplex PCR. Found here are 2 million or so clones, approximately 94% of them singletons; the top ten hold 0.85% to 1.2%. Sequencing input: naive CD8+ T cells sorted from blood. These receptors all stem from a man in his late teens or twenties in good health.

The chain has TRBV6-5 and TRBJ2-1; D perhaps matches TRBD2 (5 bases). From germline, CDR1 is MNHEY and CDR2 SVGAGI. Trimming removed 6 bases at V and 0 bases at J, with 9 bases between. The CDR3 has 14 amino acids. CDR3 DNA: TGTGCCAGCAGCCTAGCTAGCTCCTACAATGAGCAGTTCTTC. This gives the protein CASSLASSYNEQFF.

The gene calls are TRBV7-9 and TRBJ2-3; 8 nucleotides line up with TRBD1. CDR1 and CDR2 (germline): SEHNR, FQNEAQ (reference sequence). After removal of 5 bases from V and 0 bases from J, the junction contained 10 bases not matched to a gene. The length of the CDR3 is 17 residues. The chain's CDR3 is CASSKAGGPFSTDTQYF. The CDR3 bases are TGTGCCAGCAGCAAGGCAGGGGGCCCCTTTAGCACAGATACGCAGTATTTT.

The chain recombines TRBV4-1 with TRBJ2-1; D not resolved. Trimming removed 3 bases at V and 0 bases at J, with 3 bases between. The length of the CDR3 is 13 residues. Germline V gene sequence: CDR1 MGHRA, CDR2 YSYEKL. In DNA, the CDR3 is TGCGCCAGCAGCCAGATCTCCTACAATGAGCAGTTCTTC. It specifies CASSQISYNEQFF.

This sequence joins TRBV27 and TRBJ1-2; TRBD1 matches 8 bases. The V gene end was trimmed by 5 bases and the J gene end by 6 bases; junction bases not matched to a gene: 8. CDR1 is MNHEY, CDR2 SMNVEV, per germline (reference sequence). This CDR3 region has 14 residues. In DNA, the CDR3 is TGTGCCAGCAGTACCCTCGGACAGGGAGATGGCTACACCTTC. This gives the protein CASSTLGQGDGYTF.

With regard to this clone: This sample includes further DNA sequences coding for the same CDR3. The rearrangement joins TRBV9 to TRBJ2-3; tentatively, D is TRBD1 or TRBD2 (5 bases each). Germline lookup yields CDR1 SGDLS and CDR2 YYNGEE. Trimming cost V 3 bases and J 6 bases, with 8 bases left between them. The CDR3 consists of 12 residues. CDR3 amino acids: CASSAEGDTQYF. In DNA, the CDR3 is TGTGCCAGCAGCGCAGAGGGGGATACGCAGTATTTT.

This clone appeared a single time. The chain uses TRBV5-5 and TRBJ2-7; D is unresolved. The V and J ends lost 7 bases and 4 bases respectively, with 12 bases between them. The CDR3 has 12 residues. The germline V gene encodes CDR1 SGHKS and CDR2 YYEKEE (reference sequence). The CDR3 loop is CASSHGVYEQYF. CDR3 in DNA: TGTGCCAGCTCCCATGGGGTATACGAGCAGTACTTC. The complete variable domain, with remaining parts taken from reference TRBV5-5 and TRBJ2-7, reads DAGVTQSPTHLIKTRGQQVTLRCSPISGHKSVSWYQQVLGQGPQFIFQYYEKEERGRGNFPDRFSARQFPNYSSELNVNALLLGDSALYLCASSHGVYEQYFGPGTRLTVT.

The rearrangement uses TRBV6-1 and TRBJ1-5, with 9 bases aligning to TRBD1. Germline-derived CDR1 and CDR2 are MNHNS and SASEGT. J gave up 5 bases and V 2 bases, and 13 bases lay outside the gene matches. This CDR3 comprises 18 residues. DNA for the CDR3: TGTGCCAGCAGTGAATTCGACAGGGGGTATGAAGGGGATCAGCCCCAGCATTTT. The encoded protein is CASSEFDRGYEGDQPQHF.

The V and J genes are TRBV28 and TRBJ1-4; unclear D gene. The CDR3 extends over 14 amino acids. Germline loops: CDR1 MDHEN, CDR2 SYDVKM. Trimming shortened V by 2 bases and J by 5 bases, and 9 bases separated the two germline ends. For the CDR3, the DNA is TGTGCCAGCAGTTTAAGGATAGGCAATGAAAAACTGTTTTTT. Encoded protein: CASSLRIGNEKLFF. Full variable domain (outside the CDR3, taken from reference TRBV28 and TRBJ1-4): DVKVTQSSRYLVKRTGEKVFLECVQDMDHENMFWYRQDPGLGLRLIYFSYDVKMKEKGDIPEGYSVSREKKERFSLILESASTNQTSMYLCASSLRIGNEKLFFGSGTQLSVL.

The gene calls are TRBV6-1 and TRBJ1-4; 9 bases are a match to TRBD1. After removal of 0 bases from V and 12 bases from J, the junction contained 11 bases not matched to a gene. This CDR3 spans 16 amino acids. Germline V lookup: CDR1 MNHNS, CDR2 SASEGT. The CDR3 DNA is TGTGCCAGCAGTGAAGCAACGACAGGGGGGATAGCGGAACTGTTTTTT. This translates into CASSEATTGGIAELFF.

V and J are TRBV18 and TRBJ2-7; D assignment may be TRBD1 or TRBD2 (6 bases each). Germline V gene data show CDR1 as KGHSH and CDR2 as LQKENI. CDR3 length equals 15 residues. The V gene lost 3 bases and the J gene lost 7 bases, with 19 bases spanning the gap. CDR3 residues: CASSPLAGTRGEQYF. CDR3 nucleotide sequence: TGTGCCAGCTCACCTCTGGCGGGGACCAGGGGTGAGCAGTACTTC.

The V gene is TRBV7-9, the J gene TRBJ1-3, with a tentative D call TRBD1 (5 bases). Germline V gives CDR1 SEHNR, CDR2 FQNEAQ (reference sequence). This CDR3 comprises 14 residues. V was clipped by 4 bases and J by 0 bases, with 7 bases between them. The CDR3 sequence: CASSSGLSGNTIYF. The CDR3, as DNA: TGTGCCAGCAGCTCAGGGCTCTCTGGAAACACCATATATTTT.

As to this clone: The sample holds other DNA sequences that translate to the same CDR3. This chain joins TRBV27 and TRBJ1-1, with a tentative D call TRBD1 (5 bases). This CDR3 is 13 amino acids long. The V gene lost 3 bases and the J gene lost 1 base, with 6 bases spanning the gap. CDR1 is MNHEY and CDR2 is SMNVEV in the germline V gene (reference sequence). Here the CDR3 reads CASSFTGNTEAFF. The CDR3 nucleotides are TGTGCCAGCAGTTTCACAGGGAACACTGAAGCTTTCTTT.

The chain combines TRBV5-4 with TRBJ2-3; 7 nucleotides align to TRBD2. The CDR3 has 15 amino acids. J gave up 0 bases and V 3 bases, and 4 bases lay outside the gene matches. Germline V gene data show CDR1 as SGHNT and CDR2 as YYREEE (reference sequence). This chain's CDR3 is CASSWSGASTDTQYF. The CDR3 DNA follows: TGTGCCAGCAGCTGGAGCGGGGCCAGCACAGATACGCAGTATTTT.

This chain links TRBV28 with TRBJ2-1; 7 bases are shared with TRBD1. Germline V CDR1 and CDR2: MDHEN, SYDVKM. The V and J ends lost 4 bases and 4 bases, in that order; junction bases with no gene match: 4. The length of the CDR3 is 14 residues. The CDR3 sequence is CASSSRGQYNEQFF. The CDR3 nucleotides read TGTGCCAGCAGTTCCCGGGGACAGTACAATGAGCAGTTCTTC.

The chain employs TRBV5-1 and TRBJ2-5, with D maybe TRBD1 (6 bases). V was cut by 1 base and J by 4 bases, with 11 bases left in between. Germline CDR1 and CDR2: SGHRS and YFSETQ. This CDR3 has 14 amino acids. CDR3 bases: TGCGCCAGCAGCTTGCAGGGGCAGTCAGAGACCCAGTACTTC. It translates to CASSLQGQSETQYF. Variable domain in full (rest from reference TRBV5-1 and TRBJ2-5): KAGVTQTPRYLIKTRGQQVTLSCSPISGHRSVSWYQQTPGQGLQFLFEYFSETQRNKGNFPGRFSGRQFSNSRSEMNVSTLELGDSALYLCASSLQGQSETQYFGPGTRLLVL.